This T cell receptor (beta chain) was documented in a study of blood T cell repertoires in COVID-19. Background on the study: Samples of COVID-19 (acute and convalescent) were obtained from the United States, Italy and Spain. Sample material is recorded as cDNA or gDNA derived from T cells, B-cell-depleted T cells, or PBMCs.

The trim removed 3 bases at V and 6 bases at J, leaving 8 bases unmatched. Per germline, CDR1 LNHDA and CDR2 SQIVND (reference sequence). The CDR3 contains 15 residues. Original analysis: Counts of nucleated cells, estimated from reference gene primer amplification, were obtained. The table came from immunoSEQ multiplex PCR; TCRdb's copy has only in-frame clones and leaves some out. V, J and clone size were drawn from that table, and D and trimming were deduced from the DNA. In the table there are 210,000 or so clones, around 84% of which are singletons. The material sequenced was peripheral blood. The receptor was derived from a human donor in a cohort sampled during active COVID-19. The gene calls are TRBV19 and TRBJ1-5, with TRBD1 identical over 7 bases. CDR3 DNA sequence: TGTGCCAGTAGTATCCGACAGGGTGGGGGTCAGCCCCAGCATTTT. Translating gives CASSIRQGGGQPQHF.